The sequence of this T cell receptor (beta chain) was determined in a study of CXCR3-negative and CXCR3-positive naive CD8 T cells. Overall study findings and caveats: For CXCR3-positive naive cells, TRB CDR3s were more hydrophobic than those of CXCR3-negative naive cells.

The authors prepared UMI-labeled TRB cDNA libraries by 5' RACE. For each CDR3 protein, TCRdb gives one entry from its re-call of the 5' RACE reads, without DNA. The sample yields about 130,000 distinct CDR3 sequences, of which the top ten take up 0.5% to 0.75%. In the case of this clonotype: Its antigen is unidentified.

The CDR3 consists of 15 residues. In germline, CDR1 is MDHEN, CDR2 SYDVKM. Sequencing was carried out using naive CXCR3+ CD8+ T cells from blood. As to subset: CD45RO-CCR7+CD27+CD95- naive CD8+ T cells expressing CXCR3 (TNR3+). The TCR comes from a human donor in good health. Some clones in this sample may be carry-over from other donors' samples. The V call is TRBV28, the J call TRBJ2-5; TCRdb calls TRBD1, which cannot be checked without DNA. The chain's CDR3 is CASSRTTGFEETQYF.